This section outlines one T cell receptor beta chain sequence together with its context. The target antigen is unknown. The sample has other DNA sequences that encode this CDR3 too. The sample is drawn from a study of Ad26.COV2.S vaccination and SARS-CoV-2 variants. Notes on the study in general: Placebo recipients had lower spike-specific TCR breadth than vaccine recipients.

Trimming cost V 0 bases and J 0 bases, with 7 bases left between them. The germline V gene encodes CDR1 SGHNT and CDR2 YYREEE (reference sequence). CDR3 length equals 15 residues. Treatment here: around 19 received Ad26.COV2.S at low or high dose, single or two shots; about 5 received placebo; per-sample allocation not given. It was on day 63 after the first vaccine or placebo injection that samples were taken. Data came from immunoSEQ multiplex PCR; TCRdb stores just in-frame clones and leaves some out. The data contain roughly 700,000 clones, more than 80% of them seen just once; the ten biggest clones take up 1.5%.

The V gene is TRBV5-4, the J gene TRBJ2-1; D is uncertain. The specimen was peripheral blood, collected in a trial of Ad26.COV2.S vaccine versus placebo. The receptor was isolated from a person between 18 and 65 years old who received the Ad26.COV2.S COVID-19 vaccine or a placebo. CDR3 in DNA: TGTGCCAGCAGCTTGGGCCTTAGCTCCTACAATGAGCAGTTCTTC. Translation: CASSLGLSSYNEQFF.